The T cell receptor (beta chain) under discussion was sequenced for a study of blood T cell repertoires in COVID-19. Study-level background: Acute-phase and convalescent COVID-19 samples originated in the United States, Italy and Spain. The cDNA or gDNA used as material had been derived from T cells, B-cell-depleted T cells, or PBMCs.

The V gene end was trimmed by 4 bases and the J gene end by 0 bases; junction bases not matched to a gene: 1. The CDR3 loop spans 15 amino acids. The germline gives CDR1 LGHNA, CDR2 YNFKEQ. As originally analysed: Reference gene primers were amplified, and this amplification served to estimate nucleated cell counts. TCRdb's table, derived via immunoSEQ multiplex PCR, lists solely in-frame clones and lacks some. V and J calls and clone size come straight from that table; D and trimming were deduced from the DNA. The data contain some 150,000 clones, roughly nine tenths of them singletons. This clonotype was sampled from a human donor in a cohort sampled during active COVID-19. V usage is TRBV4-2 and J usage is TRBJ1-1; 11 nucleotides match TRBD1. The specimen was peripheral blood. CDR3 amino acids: CASSRTGGMNTEAFF. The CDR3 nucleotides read TGTGCCAGCAGCCGGACAGGGGGCATGAACACTGAAGCTTTCTTT.